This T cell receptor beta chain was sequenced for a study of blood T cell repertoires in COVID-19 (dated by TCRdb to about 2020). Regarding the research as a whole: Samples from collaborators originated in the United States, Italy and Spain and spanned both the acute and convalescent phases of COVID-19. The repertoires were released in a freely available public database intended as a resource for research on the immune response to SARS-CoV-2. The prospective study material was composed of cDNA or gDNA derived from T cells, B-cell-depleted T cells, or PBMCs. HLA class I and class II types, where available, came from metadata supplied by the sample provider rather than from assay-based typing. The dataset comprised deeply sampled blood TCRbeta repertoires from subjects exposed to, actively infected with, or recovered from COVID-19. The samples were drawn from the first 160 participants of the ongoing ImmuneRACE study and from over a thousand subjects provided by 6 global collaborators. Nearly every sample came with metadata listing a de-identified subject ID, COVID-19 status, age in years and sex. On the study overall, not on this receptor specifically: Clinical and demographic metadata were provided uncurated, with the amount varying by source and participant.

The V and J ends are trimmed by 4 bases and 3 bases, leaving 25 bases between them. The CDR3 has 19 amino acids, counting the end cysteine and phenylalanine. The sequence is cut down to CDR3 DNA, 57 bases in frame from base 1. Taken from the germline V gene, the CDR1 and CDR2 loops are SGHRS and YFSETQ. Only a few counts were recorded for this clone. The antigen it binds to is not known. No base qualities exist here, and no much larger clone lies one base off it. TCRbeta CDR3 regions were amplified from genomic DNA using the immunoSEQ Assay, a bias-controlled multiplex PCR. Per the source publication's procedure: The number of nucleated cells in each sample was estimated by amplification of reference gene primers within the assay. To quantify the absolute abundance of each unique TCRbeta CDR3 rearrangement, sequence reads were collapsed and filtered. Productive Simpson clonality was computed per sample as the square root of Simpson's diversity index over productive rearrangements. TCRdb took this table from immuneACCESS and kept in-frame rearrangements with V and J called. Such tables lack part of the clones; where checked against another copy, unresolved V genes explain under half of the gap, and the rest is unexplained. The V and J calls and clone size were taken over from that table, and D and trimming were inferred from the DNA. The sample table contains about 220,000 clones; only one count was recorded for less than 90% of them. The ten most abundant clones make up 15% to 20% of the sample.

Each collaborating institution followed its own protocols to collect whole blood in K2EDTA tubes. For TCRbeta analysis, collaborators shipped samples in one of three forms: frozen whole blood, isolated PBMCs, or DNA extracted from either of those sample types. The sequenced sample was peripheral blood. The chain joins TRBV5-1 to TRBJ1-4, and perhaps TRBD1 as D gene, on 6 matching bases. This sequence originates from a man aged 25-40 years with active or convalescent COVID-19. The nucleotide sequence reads TGCGCCAGCAGCAATCCGACGCGGGGGCGGCCCGGAGCTAATGAAAAACTGTTTTTT. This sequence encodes CASSNPTRGRPGANEKLFF.